The 20 T cell receptor beta chains below were found in one sample sequenced in a study of blood T cell repertoires in COVID-19. Assay: immunoSEQ multiplex PCR; the TCRdb copy retains only in-frame clones and omits some. The sample has some 240,000 clones, 75% to 90% seen once. Input material: peripheral blood. These receptors all stem from a woman in her thirties or forties who had recovered from COVID-19.

The V gene is TRBV5-5, the J gene TRBJ1-1; unclear D gene. This CDR3 spans 13 amino acids. V was shortened by 2 bases and J by 0 bases, with 5 bases between the two germline ends. Looked up from germline, CDR1 is SGHKS and CDR2 is YYEKEE (reference sequence). The CDR3 protein is CASSFRLNTEAFF. The DNA of the CDR3 is TGTGCCAGCAGCTTTCGGTTGAACACTGAAGCTTTCTTT.

CDR3 sequence (DNA): TGTGCCAGCAGCCAAGACTGGACAGGGTATCAGCCCCAGCATTTT. Translating it yields CASSQDWTGYQPQHF. The chain recombines TRBV3-1 (or the pseudogene TRBV3-2) with TRBJ1-5, with TRBD1 identical over 8 bases. The CDR3 length is 15 residues. The germline gives CDR1 LGHDT, CDR2 YNNKEL (reference sequence). V trimming: 0 bases; J trimming: 5 bases; junction bases outside the gene matches: 3.

This clone has only one observation. This rearrangement joins TRBV20-1 to TRBJ2-1; perhaps TRBD2 as D (6 bases). This CDR3 has 19 residues. CDR1 DFQATT and CDR2 SNEGSKA come from the germline V gene (reference sequence). CDR3 in DNA: TGCAGCGCCAGTTCTCCGGGGGTAAGCGACGTAAGAATTAACAATGAGCAGTTCTTC. Amino acids: CSASSPGVSDVRINNEQFF.

The chain carries TRBV30 and TRBJ2-7; the D gene is possibly TRBD2 (7 bases). Germline CDR1 and CDR2: GTSNPN and SVGIG (reference sequence). V lost 0 bases to trimming and J lost 4 bases, with 19 bases between them. CDR3 length: 16 amino acids. CDR3 in amino acids: CAWSVPYRGARYEQYF. CDR3 nucleotide sequence: TGTGCCTGGAGTGTACCGTATCGGGGGGCTAGGTACGAGCAGTACTTC.

This clone has just a few counts. The V and J genes are TRBV6-5 and TRBJ1-2, with TRBD1 identical over 10 bases. The CDR3 has 15 residues. Germline V gene lookup returns CDR1 MNHEY and CDR2 SVGAGI. V lost 4 bases and J lost 6; bases outside the gene matches: 8. DNA for the CDR3: TGTGCCAGCAGTTTGCCGGGACAGGGGCGTCATGGCTACACCTTC. It is translated as CASSLPGQGRHGYTF.

The V call is TRBV23-1, the J call TRBJ2-4; D not resolved. TRBV23-1 is annotated as an ORF whose role is uncertain. The CDR3 contains 20 residues. Trimming removed 3 bases from V and 8 bases from J, with 32 bases in between. CDR3 nucleotide sequence: TGCGCCAGCAGTCACCCGCATGGTCCTTGGGCCTGTTACCCAATAGACATTCAGTACTTC. Residues: CASSHPHGPWACYPIDIQYF.

The chain combines TRBV2 with TRBJ2-5; TRBD2 aligns across 7 bases. Germline CDR1 SNHLY, CDR2 FYNNEI. This CDR3 is 20 amino acids long. Trimming cost V 3 bases and J 0 bases; bases outside gene matches: 19. CDR3 nucleotide sequence: TGTGCCAGCAGTGAGTCCCAGGGAATCTTCGCGGGAGAGTACCAAGAGACCCAGTACTTC. Protein product: CASSESQGIFAGEYQETQYF.

The rearrangement uses TRBV11-3 and TRBJ2-3; 7 nucleotides align to TRBD2. Trimming at V came to 5 bases and at J to 1 base, leaving 12 bases not matched to a gene. CDR1 is SGHNT, CDR2 YENEEA, per germline. The CDR3 length is 17 residues. This chain's CDR3 is CASSHDGRRGGTDTQYF. CDR3 DNA sequence: TGTGCCAGCAGCCATGACGGGAGACGGGGGGGCACAGATACGCAGTATTTT.

The genes are TRBV19 and TRBJ1-1; D is unresolved. V gave up 1 base and J gave up 1 base, with 10 bases separating them. CDR1 LNHDA and CDR2 SQIVND come from the germline V gene (reference sequence). The CDR3 contains 15 residues. The chain's CDR3 is CASSIGVAANTEAFF. In DNA, the CDR3 is TGTGCCAGTAGTATAGGCGTGGCGGCGAACACTGAAGCTTTCTTT.

The V and J genes are TRBV7-2 and TRBJ1-4; D gene ambiguous. Germline loops: CDR1 SGHTA, CDR2 FQGNSA. The CDR3 consists of 15 residues. With 0 bases removed from V and 6 bases from J, the gap between germline ends came to 11 bases. The CDR3 spells CASSLAGSSYEKLFF. The CDR3 DNA reads as TGTGCCAGCAGCTTAGCTGGGAGTTCATATGAAAAACTGTTTTTT.

The rearrangement joins TRBV5-1 to TRBJ1-2; D unclear. The germline V gene has CDR1 SGHRS and CDR2 YFSETQ. The CDR3 is made up of 12 amino acids. The V end lost 4 bases, the J end lost 3 bases, and 7 bases lay between the germline ends. CDR3 amino acids: CASSPADYGYTF. The DNA for the CDR3 is TGCGCCAGCAGCCCCGCGGACTATGGCTACACCTTC.

The CDR3 region is CASSQARGGASDTQYF. The CDR3 DNA sequence: TGTGCCAGCAGCCAAGCCCGCGGGGGGGCCTCAGATACGCAGTATTTT. V and J are TRBV4-2 and TRBJ2-3, with 9 bases identical to TRBD2. V lost 1 base and J lost 4; bases outside the gene matches: 6. Germline V gene sequence: CDR1 LGHNA, CDR2 YNFKEQ. The CDR3 spans 16 residues.

This chain joins TRBV9 and TRBJ2-1, with 12 bases lining up with TRBD2. CDR3 size: 17 residues. CDR1 is SGDLS and CDR2 is YYNGEE in the germline V gene. The J segment lost 0 bases and the V segment lost 3 bases, leaving 4 bases of the junction unmatched. The CDR3 DNA follows: TGTGCCAGCAGCGGACTAGCGGGAGATAGCTCCTACAATGAGCAGTTCTTC. This sequence encodes CASSGLAGDSSYNEQFF.

This sequence joins TRBV28 and TRBJ2-7; perhaps TRBD2 as D (6 bases). Germline CDR1 reads MDHEN; CDR2 reads SYDVKM. The CDR3 contains 15 residues. The germline V and J ends were trimmed by 5 bases and 3 bases, with 17 bases remaining between them. CDR3 DNA: TGTGCCAGCAGTCCGGCGGGATTAAGGAGCTACGAGCAGTACTTC. It translates to CASSPAGLRSYEQYF.

This sequence joins TRBV19 and TRBJ1-2; D not certain. Germline V gene lookup returns CDR1 LNHDA and CDR2 SQIVND (reference sequence). Between the trimmed V and J ends, which lost 10 bases and 8 bases, there was a span of 11 bases. The CDR3 is made up of 10 amino acids. The CDR3 sequence: CATRDNGYTF. The CDR3 region has the DNA TGTGCCACCCGAGACAACGGCTACACCTTC.

The chain employs TRBV6-5 and TRBJ2-2; possible D gene TRBD2, 5 bases. The CDR3 spans 15 residues. Trimming removed 6 bases from V and 1 base from J, with 12 bases in between. The germline gives CDR1 MNHEY, CDR2 SVGAGI. CDR3 DNA: TGTGCCAGCAGCCCAGACTACCGGAACACCGGGGAGCTGTTTTTT. As protein: CASSPDYRNTGELFF.

V gene TRBV19 combines with J gene TRBJ2-5; 8 bases are shared with TRBD2. This CDR3 is 16 amino acids long. The germline V gene encodes CDR1 LNHDA and CDR2 SQIVND (reference sequence). With 5 bases clipped from V and 1 base from J, the junction kept 9 bases outside the gene matches. CDR3 nucleotide sequence: TGTGCCAGTAGTTCGGGAGGGACTACCTTCCAAGAGACCCAGTACTTC. Encoded protein: CASSSGGTTFQETQYF.

This chain uses TRBV29-1 with TRBJ1-1; 7 bases line up with TRBD1. The CDR3 consists of 15 residues. CDR1 is SQVTM and CDR2 is ANQGSEA in the germline V gene. The V gene end was trimmed by 1 base and the J gene end by 5 bases; junction bases not matched to a gene: 10. This chain's CDR3 is CSVEGAGGSGTEAFF. The CDR3 DNA sequence: TGCAGCGTTGAAGGTGCAGGGGGATCCGGGACTGAAGCTTTCTTT.

J is TRBJ1-2 and V is TRBV29-1, with a weak D call TRBD1 (5 bases). The CDR3 is 14 residues long. V lost 4 bases, J lost 1 base, and 13 bases lay in between. Germline V gene lookup returns CDR1 SQVTM and CDR2 ANQGSEA. The CDR3, as DNA: TGCAGCGTTGTGGAGGGACTCCATAACTATGGCTACACCTTC. This encodes CSVVEGLHNYGYTF.

V usage is TRBV5-5 and J usage is TRBJ1-2; 8 bases line up with TRBD1. CDR3 size: 12 residues. Germline lookup yields CDR1 SGHKS and CDR2 YYEKEE (reference sequence). V shed 3 bases, J shed 5 bases, and the junction held 0 bases outside the gene matches. Written as DNA, the CDR3 is TGTGCCAGCAGCTGGACAGGGTATGGCTACACCTTC. Amino acids: CASSWTGYGYTF.